A single sample is the source of the 26 T cell receptor beta chains below, sequenced in a study of T cell responses to AZD1222 COVID-19 vaccine. TCRdb's table, derived via immunoSEQ multiplex PCR, lists solely in-frame clones and lacks some. The table lists roughly 79,000 clones, around 92% of them singletons. This specimen consisted of peripheral blood, obtained on day 0 of MenACWY control vaccination. The origin of the receptors is an adult in good health.

The CDR3 spells CASSSVWTSGYNEQFF. Here the CDR3 DNA reads TGTGCCAGTAGTAGTGTTTGGACTAGCGGCTACAATGAGCAGTTCTTC. This chain links TRBV19 with TRBJ2-1; TRBD2 matches 10 bases. Trimming at V came to 4 bases and at J to 3 bases, leaving 6 bases not matched to a gene. Germline V lookup: CDR1 LNHDA, CDR2 SQIVND (reference sequence). The length of the CDR3 is 16 residues.

The chain employs TRBV15 and TRBJ2-3, with 7 bases lining up with TRBD2. CDR1 and CDR2 (germline): LNHNV, YYDKDF (reference sequence). CDR3 length: 14 residues. V dropped 1 base and J dropped 4; count of bases not matched to a gene: 2. CDR3 bases: TGTGCCACCAGCAGAGTCCGGGAGGCAGATACGCAGTATTTT. Translating it yields CATSRVREADTQYF.

The chain recombines TRBV5-1 with TRBJ2-7; the D is unclear. The germline gives CDR1 SGHRS, CDR2 YFSETQ. This CDR3 region has 14 residues. Trimming cost V 3 bases and J 6 bases, with 16 bases left between them. In nucleotides, the CDR3 is TGCGCCAGCAGCTCTGGCCGTATAGGGTCCGAGCAGTACTTC. This sequence encodes CASSSGRIGSEQYF.

This clone has just one count. The chain is built from TRBV6-5 and TRBJ1-6, with TRBD1 matching over 10 bases. Looked up from germline, CDR1 is MNHEY and CDR2 is SVGAGI. The ends lost 2 bases at V and 7 bases at J; junction bases unmatched: 5. This CDR3 spans 16 amino acids. CDR3: CASSYRGTGDNSPLHF. In DNA form, the CDR3 reads TGTGCCAGCAGTTACCGAGGGACAGGGGACAATTCACCCCTCCACTTT.

The chain couples TRBV28 to TRBJ1-3; D uncertain. Trimming took off 4 bases at V and 2 bases at J, with 9 bases between the two ends. Germline assignment: CDR1 MDHEN and CDR2 SYDVKM. CDR3 length equals 14 residues. CDR3 DNA sequence: TGTGCCAGCAGTTCCAGAAATACTGGAAACACCATATATTTT. The encoded protein is CASSSRNTGNTIYF.

The J gene is TRBJ1-1, the V gene TRBV5-1; the match to TRBD1 covers 9 bases. The CDR3 totals 15 residues. V dropped 0 bases and J dropped 4; count of bases not matched to a gene: 4. Germline V lookup: CDR1 SGHRS, CDR2 YFSETQ. CDR3 region: CASSLDTGGGTEAFF. CDR3 sequence (DNA): TGCGCCAGCAGCTTGGATACAGGGGGCGGCACTGAAGCTTTCTTT.

This clone appeared a few times. The V and J genes are TRBV27 and TRBJ2-3, with D uncertain. The ends were cut back, 3 bases at V and 6 bases at J, with 4 bases in the middle. The CDR3 length is 11 residues. CDR1 and CDR2 (germline): MNHEY, SMNVEV (reference sequence). The CDR3 here is CASSFADTQYF. The CDR3 region has the DNA TGTGCCAGCAGTTTTGCCGATACGCAGTATTTT.

This sequence joins TRBV19 and TRBJ1-2, with a weak D call TRBD1 (5 bases). CDR3 length: 12 residues. Germline V CDR1 and CDR2: LNHDA, SQIVND (reference sequence). Trimming stripped 8 bases from V and 5 bases from J, with 12 bases between. DNA of the CDR3: TGTGCCAGTTCCCCCAGGGATTATGGCTACACCTTC. The encoded protein is CASSPRDYGYTF.

This chain links TRBV14 with TRBJ2-3; a possible D gene is TRBD2 (6 bases). This CDR3 spans 16 amino acids. Germline CDR1 reads SGHDN; CDR2 reads FVKESK. Between the trimmed V and J ends, which lost 1 base and 2 bases, there was a span of 13 bases. The CDR3 loop is CASSQVGDWITDTQYF. CDR3 DNA: TGTGCCAGCAGCCAAGTCGGGGACTGGATCACAGATACGCAGTATTTT.

The rearrangement uses TRBV19 and TRBJ1-5; D might be TRBD1 (5 bases). The CDR3 contains 14 residues. Trimming stripped 1 base from V and 8 bases from J, with 12 bases between. Germline V CDR1 and CDR2: LNHDA, SQIVND (reference sequence). The CDR3 region is CASSIGKGREPQHF. The CDR3 DNA reads TGTGCCAGTAGTATAGGAAAGGGGCGGGAGCCCCAGCATTTT.

The chain uses TRBV2 and TRBJ1-2; D uncertain. The germline V gene has CDR1 SNHLY and CDR2 FYNNEI. V was trimmed by 6 bases and J by 0 bases, leaving 11 bases between them. The CDR3 spans 14 residues. This chain's CDR3 is CASSPLAANYGYTF. The CDR3 DNA is TGTGCCAGCAGCCCACTGGCAGCTAACTATGGCTACACCTTC.

This chain links TRBV4-3 with TRBJ2-5; 7 bases are a match to TRBD2. The V segment lost 0 bases and the J segment 5 bases; nucleotides outside the gene matches: 12. CDR3 size: 17 residues. CDR1 and CDR2 (germline): LGHNA, YSLEER. CDR3 bases: TGCGCCAGCAGCCAAGAATACCTCGGACTAGTTGCGGAGACCCAGTACTTC. This codes for CASSQEYLGLVAETQYF.

J is TRBJ2-1 and V is TRBV9; weak D call: TRBD1 (6 bases). Germline assignment: CDR1 SGDLS and CDR2 YYNGEE. Trimming left V 3 bases short and J 5 bases short, with 18 bases between. The CDR3 length is 16 residues. The CDR3 loop is CASSGGVRDNNNEQFF. The CDR3, as DNA: TGTGCCAGCAGCGGAGGGGTCCGGGACAATAACAATGAGCAGTTCTTC.

The rearrangement uses TRBV5-1 and TRBJ1-1; a possible D gene is TRBD1 (5 bases). The V and J ends lost 5 bases and 10 bases respectively, with 21 bases between them. The CDR3 length is 14 residues. In germline, CDR1 is SGHRS, CDR2 YFSETQ. This chain's CDR3 is CASRRAIQERGAFF. In DNA, the CDR3 is TGCGCCAGCAGACGAGCGATACAGGAGCGGGGAGCTTTCTTT.

V gene TRBV19 combines with J gene TRBJ2-2, with 8 nucleotides matching TRBD2. This CDR3 has 15 residues. Germline CDR1 LNHDA, CDR2 SQIVND (reference sequence). The CDR3 coding sequence is TGTGCGGCACACGGGGGGGAAGCGAACACCGGGGAGCTGTTTTTT. Protein: CAAHGGEANTGELFF.

This sequence joins TRBV6-2 or TRBV6-3 and TRBJ1-5; D remains ambiguous. With 1 base removed from V and 1 base from J, the gap between germline ends came to 11 bases. This CDR3 comprises 16 residues. CDR1 is MNHEY, CDR2 SVGEGT, per germline. The CDR3 reads CASSYFEASSNQPQHF. In DNA, the CDR3 is TGTGCCAGCAGTTACTTTGAGGCATCAAGCAATCAGCCCCAGCATTTT.

The rearrangement uses TRBV28 and TRBJ2-2; D not certain. V lost 5 bases, J lost 4 bases, and 11 bases lay in between. The CDR3 loop spans 14 amino acids. In germline, CDR1 is MDHEN, CDR2 SYDVKM. The CDR3 sequence is CASSPSDGTGELFF. CDR3 sequence (DNA): TGTGCCAGCAGTCCGAGTGACGGCACCGGGGAGCTGTTTTTT.

The rearrangement links TRBV7-9 to TRBJ1-5; D gene unclear. The ends were cut back, 3 bases at V and 5 bases at J, with 14 bases in the middle. This CDR3 has 15 residues. Looked up from germline, CDR1 is SEHNR and CDR2 is FQNEAQ (reference sequence). Written as DNA, the CDR3 is TGTGCCAGCAGCTTCGGAGACCGGCCCGATCAGCCCCAGCATTTT. Protein: CASSFGDRPDQPQHF.

The J gene is TRBJ2-7, the V gene TRBV10-1; tentatively, D is TRBD1 (6 bases). V lost 4 bases, J lost 0 bases, and 7 bases lay in between. Germline V CDR1 and CDR2: WNHNN, SYGVQD (reference sequence). This CDR3 is built from 13 residues. The CDR3 loop reads CASSADSSYEQYF. CDR3 DNA sequence: TGCGCCAGCAGTGCGGACAGCTCCTACGAGCAGTACTTC.

The chain is built from TRBV28 and TRBJ2-5, with 7 bases matching TRBD1. Germline V CDR1 and CDR2: MDHEN, SYDVKM. The CDR3 is 14 amino acids. The V segment lost 7 bases and the J segment 0 bases; nucleotides outside the gene matches: 5. The CDR3 protein is CASKKQGYQETQYF. CDR3 nucleotide sequence: TGTGCCAGCAAAAAACAGGGGTACCAAGAGACCCAGTACTTC.

The V and J genes are TRBV7-9 and TRBJ2-2; D ambiguous. Germline V gene sequence: CDR1 SEHNR, CDR2 FQNEAQ (reference sequence). This CDR3 comprises 15 residues. V dropped 1 base and J dropped 4 bases, with 10 bases sitting between them. In DNA, the CDR3 is TGTGCCAGCAGCTTAGTTGGACCGGGCACCGGGGAGCTGTTTTTT. Translation: CASSLVGPGTGELFF.

The chain employs TRBV7-8 and TRBJ2-2; D gene unclear. Germline V gene data show CDR1 as SGHVS and CDR2 as FQNEAQ. This CDR3 spans 18 amino acids. The V end lost 1 base, the J end lost 6 bases, and 21 bases lay between the germline ends. The CDR3 DNA sequence: TGTGCCAGCAGCTTAGATGCACGGGTGGATCGGGTTCCCGGGGAGCTGTTTTTT. It codes for CASSLDARVDRVPGELFF. Supplemented by reference TRBV7-8 and TRBJ2-2, the full variable domain reads GAGVSQSPRYKVAKRGQDVALRCDPISGHVSLFWYQQALGQGPEFLTYFQNEAQLDKSGLPSDRFFAERPEGSVSTLKIQRTQQEDSAVYLCASSLDARVDRVPGELFFGEGSRLTVL.

The V call is TRBV6-5, the J call TRBJ1-1; 7 positions match TRBD1. This CDR3 region has 15 residues. The V gene's germline CDR1 is MNHEY and CDR2 SVGAGI. V shed 0 bases, J shed 2 bases, and the junction held 3 bases outside the gene matches. CDR3 residues: CASSYSRQGNTEAFF. The CDR3 DNA reads TGTGCCAGCAGTTACTCGAGACAGGGAAACACTGAAGCTTTCTTT.

The CDR3 DNA reads TGTGCCACCAGTGACCCGGGACAGGGTAACACTGAAGCTTTCTTT. Translation gives CATSDPGQGNTEAFF. This rearrangement joins TRBV24-1 to TRBJ1-1, with 9 bases aligning to TRBD1. The CDR3 loop spans 15 amino acids. The V gene's germline CDR1 is KGHDR and CDR2 SFDVKD. V lost 4 bases and J lost 2; bases outside the gene matches: 4.

This sequence joins TRBV5-4 and TRBJ2-1; D tentatively fits TRBD1 or TRBD2 (5 bases each). The germline V gene has CDR1 SGHNT and CDR2 YYREEE (reference sequence). The CDR3 totals 15 residues. V was trimmed by 3 bases and J by 0 bases, leaving 10 bases between them. The DNA for the CDR3 is TGTGCCAGCAGCTGGGACGGCAACTCCTACAATGAGCAGTTCTTC. Encoded protein: CASSWDGNSYNEQFF. Full variable domain (missing parts from reference TRBV5-4 and TRBJ2-1): ETGVTQSPTHLIKTRGQQVTLRCSSQSGHNTVSWYQQALGQGPQFIFQYYREEENGRGNFPPRFSGLQFPNYSSELNVNALELDDSALYLCASSWDGNSYNEQFFGPGTRLTVL.

The rearrangement uses TRBV2 and TRBJ1-2; D remains unclear. The germline V and J ends were trimmed by 3 bases and 2 bases, with 7 bases remaining between them. The germline gives CDR1 SNHLY, CDR2 FYNNEI. The CDR3 is 13 amino acids. As DNA, the CDR3 is TGTGCCAGCAGTGATCGCGGGAACTATGGCTACACCTTC. It codes for CASSDRGNYGYTF. The entire variable domain, with the rest obtained from reference TRBV2 and TRBJ1-2, is as follows: EPEVTQTPSHQVTQMGQEVILRCVPISNHLYFYWYRQILGQKVEFLVSFYNNEISEKSEIFDDQFSVERPDGSNFTLKIRSTKLEDSAMYFCASSDRGNYGYTFGSGTRLTVV.